These 28 T cell receptor beta chains were all obtained from the same sample, sequenced in a study of T-cell reconstitution after alpha-beta-depleted transplantation in children. This sample's TCRbeta library carried unique molecular identifier barcodes. One entry per CDR3 protein, called by TCRdb with MiXCR from the PCR reads. The sample shows around 360,000 distinct CDR3 sequences, approximately 10% of them seen only once. The source material was PBMCs from the stem cell graft donor, sampled from the stem cell graft. These receptors were obtained from a human donor who donated a stem cell graft to a child with acute lymphoblastic leukemia.

J is TRBJ1-1 and V is TRBV24-1; D is unclear. V dropped 2 bases and J dropped 11 bases, with 8 bases sitting between them. CDR1 KGHDR and CDR2 SFDVKD come from the germline V gene. CDR3 size: 11 residues. CDR3 nucleotides: TGTGCCACCAGTGATTACCTGCGTGCTTTCTTT. Protein sequence: CATSDYLRAFF.

This clonotype appeared a few times. CDR3: CASSYMLGETQETQYF. CDR3 DNA sequence: TGTGCCAGCAGTTATATGTTGGGGGAAACTCAAGAGACCCAGTACTTC. This chain uses TRBV6-2 or TRBV6-3 with TRBJ2-5; D possibly matches TRBD1 or TRBD2 (5 bases each). This CDR3 has 16 amino acids. The ends were cut back, 3 bases at V and 2 bases at J, with 16 bases in the middle. Per the germline V gene, CDR1 is MNHEY and CDR2 is SVGEGT.

Here the CDR3 DNA reads TGCAGTGCTAGAGGCAACCACCCTCACGAGCAGTACTTC. It encodes CSARGNHPHEQYF. This rearrangement joins TRBV20-1 to TRBJ2-7; D is uncertain. Trimming took 1 base from V and 5 from J, leaving 12 bases between them. Germline V lookup: CDR1 DFQATT, CDR2 SNEGSKA (reference sequence). The CDR3 has 13 amino acids.

This clonotype was observed a few times. The rearrangement uses TRBV3-1 and TRBJ1-2; a possible D gene is TRBD1 (6 bases). CDR3 size: 11 residues. Trimming cost V 1 base and J 10 bases, with 7 bases left between them. Germline V CDR1 and CDR2: LGHDT, YNNKEL (reference sequence). CDR3: CASSQAGAYTF. CDR3 bases: TGTGCCAGCAGCCAAGCAGGGGCCTACACCTTC.

This clonotype has ten or more counts. The chain employs TRBV6-4 and TRBJ2-2; 7 bases are shared with TRBD2. The CDR3 covers 16 residues. Per germline, CDR1 MRHNA and CDR2 SNTAGT. Germline trimming cut 6 bases from V and 3 bases from J; bases unmatched to any gene: 10. The CDR3, as DNA: TGTGCCAGCAGACCTGAGGGAGGGGCGGACACCGGGGAGCTGTTTTTT. Translation: CASRPEGGADTGELFF.

This sequence joins TRBV15 and TRBJ2-7; 8 nucleotides line up with TRBD2. The V gene end was trimmed by 1 base and the J gene end by 6 bases; junction bases not matched to a gene: 8. The CDR3 runs 15 residues. Germline loops: CDR1 LNHNV, CDR2 YYDKDF (reference sequence). The CDR3 nucleotides are TGTGCCACCAGCAGAGCTAGCGGGCCACGGGGCGAGCAGTACTTC. Protein: CATSRASGPRGEQYF.

V usage is TRBV5-1 and J usage is TRBJ2-1; 7 nucleotides match TRBD1. V dropped 4 bases and J dropped 1; count of bases not matched to a gene: 8. Germline CDR1 reads SGHRS; CDR2 reads YFSETQ. There are 16 residues in the CDR3. The CDR3 spells CASSLQDRLSYNEQFF. DNA of the CDR3: TGCGCCAGCAGCCTACAGGACAGGTTATCCTACAATGAGCAGTTCTTC.

V and J are TRBV20-1 and TRBJ2-2; D not resolved. Between the trimmed V and J ends, which lost 5 bases and 0 bases, there was a span of 13 bases. Germline CDR1 reads DFQATT; CDR2 reads SNEGSKA (reference sequence). This CDR3 has 15 amino acids. The CDR3 loop is CSAGPTSANTGELFF. The CDR3 DNA sequence: TGCAGTGCTGGGCCGACGAGTGCGAACACCGGGGAGCTGTTTTTT.

This clonotype was observed at least ten times. V and J are TRBV5-1 and TRBJ1-5; no clear D gene. V lost 3 bases to trimming and J lost 7 bases, with 14 bases between them. Germline assignment: CDR1 SGHRS and CDR2 YFSETQ. The CDR3 is 14 residues long. CDR3 protein: CASSSTVGGQPQHF. The CDR3 DNA sequence: TGCGCCAGCAGCTCTACGGTGGGTGGCCAGCCCCAGCATTTT.

This clonotype occurred a few times. This chain uses TRBV4-1 with TRBJ2-7, with TRBD2 identical over 10 bases. The germline V gene encodes CDR1 MGHRA and CDR2 YSYEKL. The CDR3 totals 16 residues. Trimming took 1 base from V and 5 from J; bases not matched to a gene: 8. In DNA form, the CDR3 reads TGCGCCAGCAGCCAAGCCAGCGGGAGGGCCTTAGACGAGCAGTACTTC. Its translation: CASSQASGRALDEQYF.

The chain links TRBV12-5 to TRBJ2-3; no firm D call. The V gene lost 7 bases and the J gene lost 8 bases, with 10 bases spanning the gap. The germline V gene encodes CDR1 LGHNT and CDR2 FRNRAP. This CDR3 region has 11 residues. The CDR3 spells CASVLHGTQYF. The CDR3 DNA is TGTGCTAGTGTTCTTCATGGTACGCAGTATTTT. The variable domain in full, completed from reference TRBV12-5 and TRBJ2-3, reads DARVTQTPRHKVTEMGQEVTMRCQPILGHNTVFWYRQTMMQGLELLAYFRNRAPLDDSGMPKDRFSAEMPDATLATLKIQPSEPRDSAVYFCASVLHGTQYFGPGTRLTVL.

J is TRBJ2-4 and V is TRBV29-1, with D maybe TRBD2 (6 bases). The CDR3 length is 11 residues. Per germline, CDR1 SQVTM and CDR2 ANQGSEA. Trimming took off 6 bases at V and 8 bases at J, with 11 bases between the two ends. CDR3 in DNA: TGCAGCGTCCCATGGGGGGACATTCAGTACTTC. Encoded protein: CSVPWGDIQYF.

V is TRBV30 and J is TRBJ2-1, with 9 positions matching TRBD2. CDR3 size: 16 residues. The germline V gene has CDR1 GTSNPN and CDR2 SVGIG (reference sequence). Trimming at V came to 0 bases and at J to 2 bases, leaving 5 bases not matched to a gene. CDR3 sequence reads: CAWSVLASGTYNEQFF. Here the CDR3 DNA reads TGTGCCTGGAGTGTATTAGCTAGCGGGACCTACAATGAGCAGTTCTTC.

This clonotype was observed a handful of times. The chain combines TRBV12-3 or TRBV12-4 with TRBJ2-2; D remains unclear. CDR3 length: 16 residues. V dropped 3 bases and J dropped 0 bases, with 11 bases sitting between them. The CDR3 coding sequence is TGTGCCAGCAGTTTCGCGACACTTGCGAACACCGGGGAGCTGTTTTTT. Amino acid sequence: CASSFATLANTGELFF.

This clonotype turned up a few times. The rearrangement links TRBV11-2 to TRBJ2-2; TRBD2 is a possible D gene (5 bases). Germline V lookup: CDR1 SGHAT, CDR2 FQNNGV. V shed 1 base and J shed 6 bases, with 12 bases lying between them. The CDR3 has 15 amino acids. The CDR3 bases are TGTGCCAGCAGCTTAGTTCGGTCGGGATCCGGGGAGCTGTTTTTT. Translated, it gives CASSLVRSGSGELFF.

This chain links TRBV7-2 with TRBJ2-7; 7 nucleotides agree with TRBD2. The CDR3 loop spans 14 amino acids. Trimming removed 5 bases from V and 3 bases from J; junction bases left unmatched: 7. Germline CDR1 SGHTA, CDR2 FQGNSA. The CDR3 nucleotides are TGTGCCAGCAGCCCAGGGACTACCTTCTACGAGCAGTACTTC. Encoded protein: CASSPGTTFYEQYF.

The CDR3 DNA reads as TGCGCCAGCAGCTCGTCACCGCCAGATACGCAGTATTTT. It encodes CASSSSPPDTQYF. J is TRBJ2-3 and V is TRBV5-1; D remains ambiguous. CDR3 size: 13 residues. The V end was cut by 3 bases, the J end by 4 bases, with 9 bases between. Germline CDR1 and CDR2: SGHRS and YFSETQ.

This chain uses TRBV11-1 with TRBJ1-3, with TRBD1 as a possible D gene (6 bases). Germline V gives CDR1 SGHAT, CDR2 FQDESV (reference sequence). The CDR3 has 19 residues. V shed 5 bases and J shed 0 bases, with 23 bases lying between them. The CDR3 region has the DNA TGTGCCAGCAGCCCTGGGGGCAGGGGAGCCCCGAGCTCTGGAAACACCATATATTTT. Its protein is CASSPGGRGAPSSGNTIYF.

Ten or more counts support this clonotype. The chain combines TRBV20-1 with TRBJ2-3; unclear D gene. Germline V gene lookup returns CDR1 DFQATT and CDR2 SNEGSKA (reference sequence). The length of the CDR3 is 14 residues. V was cut by 3 bases and J by 0 bases, with 10 bases left in between. This chain's CDR3 is CSASSLGSTDTQYF. The CDR3 coding sequence is TGCAGTGCTAGTTCCCTAGGAAGCACAGATACGCAGTATTTT.

The sample holds many counts of this clonotype. This chain connects TRBV7-2 to TRBJ2-2, with unresolved D. V dropped 5 bases and J dropped 7 bases, with 20 bases sitting between them. CDR1 is SGHTA and CDR2 is FQGNSA in the germline V gene. This CDR3 spans 16 amino acids. In DNA, the CDR3 is TGTGCCAGCAGCCCCCCCCGGTTCCCCGAGGTCGGGGAGCTGTTTTTT. This sequence encodes CASSPPRFPEVGELFF.

A note on this clonotype: Being one base from a much bigger clone, this may be a read error. The chain combines TRBV29-1 with TRBJ2-7; TRBD2 might be the D (7 bases). Germline V gives CDR1 SQVTM, CDR2 ANQGSEA. V was shortened by 7 bases and J by 4 bases, with 17 bases between the two germline ends. The CDR3 spans 13 residues. The CDR3 loop is CSAAWGGKYEQYF. In DNA form, the CDR3 reads TGCAGCGCTGCTTGGGGGGGCAAGTACGAGCAGTACTTC.

V is TRBV5-1 and J is TRBJ2-5, with 10 bases aligning to TRBD2. Germline V gene sequence: CDR1 SGHRS, CDR2 YFSETQ. The V segment lost 2 bases and the J segment 3 bases; nucleotides outside the gene matches: 7. The CDR3 runs 16 residues. Here the CDR3 reads CASSLSSGRAEETQYF. The DNA of the CDR3 is TGCGCCAGCAGCTTATCAAGCGGGAGGGCCGAAGAGACCCAGTACTTC.

This clonotype was found once. V is TRBV20-1 and J is TRBJ1-1, with 8 bases fitting TRBD1. The J segment lost 2 bases and the V segment lost 6 bases, leaving 17 bases of the junction unmatched. Germline V gene lookup returns CDR1 DFQATT and CDR2 SNEGSKA (reference sequence). CDR3 length: 17 residues. The CDR3 reads CSAMGQVLTGGNTEAFF. CDR3 sequence (DNA): TGCAGTGCGATGGGACAGGTCCTAACAGGTGGTAACACTGAAGCTTTCTTT.

This clonotype was counted only a few times. The J gene is TRBJ2-1, the V gene TRBV5-6, with TRBD1 identical over 9 bases. Trimming took 1 base from V and 4 from J; bases not matched to a gene: 6. There are 16 residues in the CDR3. CDR1 is SGHDT, CDR2 YYEEEE, per germline. The CDR3 nucleotides are TGTGCCAGCAGCTTGTTCGGGACAGGGAGATACAATGAGCAGTTCTTC. Amino acid sequence: CASSLFGTGRYNEQFF.

The chain has TRBV6-1 and TRBJ2-1, with 13 bases fitting TRBD2. The CDR3 loop spans 15 amino acids. Looked up from germline, CDR1 is MNHNS and CDR2 is SASEGT. V shed 7 bases, J shed 6 bases, and the junction held 6 bases outside the gene matches. The CDR3 protein is CASTPRLAGGNEQFF. The CDR3 bases are TGTGCCAGCACCCCCCGACTAGCGGGAGGCAATGAGCAGTTCTTC.

This clonotype was seen at least ten times. The rearrangement uses TRBV12-3 or TRBV12-4 and TRBJ1-2, with a weak D call TRBD1 (6 bases). The CDR3 spans 14 residues. Trimming cost V 5 bases and J 4 bases, with 14 bases left between them. The DNA for the CDR3 is TGTGCCAGCAGTGTGGTGGCAGGGGCCTATGGCTACACCTTC. It specifies CASSVVAGAYGYTF.

This clonotype showed up many times. The chain's CDR3 is CASSPDTDTQYF. The DNA of the CDR3 is TGTGCCAGCAGTCCAGACACAGATACGCAGTATTTT. The chain employs TRBV28 and TRBJ2-3; D gene unclear. The CDR3 totals 12 residues. V was pared by 5 bases and J by 2 bases, with 5 bases between. The germline V gene encodes CDR1 MDHEN and CDR2 SYDVKM.

This clonotype has a count of ten or more. This rearrangement joins TRBV5-1 to TRBJ2-7, with a tentative D call TRBD2 (7 bases). The V and J ends lost 1 base and 2 bases respectively, with 22 bases between them. The CDR3 consists of 18 residues. CDR1 is SGHRS, CDR2 YFSETQ, per germline. CDR3 residues: CASSLKGSGGSITYEQYF. As DNA, the CDR3 is TGCGCCAGCAGCTTGAAAGGTTCGGGGGGCTCGATTACCTACGAGCAGTACTTC.